This TCR beta chain was sequenced in a study of shared clonotypes between healthy human individuals (dated by TCRdb to about 2020). Some background on the complete study: The cohort included a few men and a couple of women between 18 and 49 years of age. Per donor, three plates each were used for CD4 naive and CD4 memory, two for CD8 naive, and one for CD8 memory. Different laboratories and diverse techniques were used to prepare libraries and sequence TCR repertoires, to increase sequencing depth and limit assay-specific biases. Between about 0.85 and 9.5 billion PBMCs per donor were obtained by leukapheresis. The study deeply sequenced blood TCR repertoires of five healthy adults to estimate repertoire size and the extent of clonotype sharing between individuals. Here is what the overall study found, with its caveats: Higher generation probabilities were observed for clonotypes shared by all four sorted-subset donors than for non-shared clonotypes. Larger estimated clonotype richness was generally found for naive subsets than for memory subsets. Sampling was restricted to blood, and TCR repertoires in tissues likely differ from the TCR repertoires found in blood. About 5% of naive CD4, 3% to 3.5% of naive CD8, roughly 2.4% of memory CD4, and approximately 0.4% of memory CD8 clonotypes were shared across a few donors. Rarefaction of sorted-subset datasets indicated incomplete sequencing despite the large sequencing depth. The genetic and exposure-history diversity represented was limited by the small number of donors. Pairwise subsampling indicated that sequencing depth was expected to affect the degree of clonotype sharing among donors.

TCR CDR3 regions were amplified from genomic DNA by multiplex PCR using the deep immunoSEQ assay. Genomic DNA extracted from each cell subset was distributed evenly over all wells of several immunoSEQ 96-well plates, and each plate served as one replicate. For sorted subsets, roughly 200 ng genomic DNA, equal to tens of thousands of T cell genomes, was loaded into each replicate PCR. Purified libraries were measured with a Qubit 3.0 fluorometer, size-checked on a Bioanalyzer 2100, and measured again with the KAPA Library Quantification kit. A separate single-read 150-cycle Illumina NextSeq 550 flow cell was used to sequence each immunoSEQ 96-well plate. The source study handled its data this way. Because only junctional sequences without quality scores were contained in the immunoSEQ output, filtering matching that applied to full-length reads could not be performed. To assign V/J genes and CDR3, sequences were annotated using PyIR, a Python wrapper for IgBLAST v1.9, with IMGT germline references. Reads were filtered out if the reads had weak V/J assignments (E-value above 1e-6), no CDR3, stop codons, out-of-frame junctions, or ambiguous translated residues. V3J clonotypes were defined as sequences sharing the same inferred V gene, J gene, and CDR3 amino acid sequence. The percentage overlap between two repertoires was calculated by dividing the number of shared unique clonotypes by the size of the smaller repertoire. Repertoire richness was assessed with RTK rarefaction, the Chao1 estimator, and Recon v2.1 estimates of unobserved clonotypes. For all TCRbeta clonotypes obtained by the gDNA method from a few donors, generation probabilities were computed with OLGA. Entries here come from immuneACCESS through TCRdb and include only in-frame sequences with V and J called. Some clones fail to appear in such tables; in the studies checked, an unresolved V gene covers under half of the shortfall, and the cause of the remainder is unknown. V and J calls and clone size come straight from that table; D and trimming were deduced from the DNA. The sample table contains 700,000 to 950,000 clones; only one count was recorded for about 97% of them. The biggest ten clones account for 0.2% to 0.25% of the sample.

In the case of this clone: Its cognate antigen has yet to be identified. Base quality data are lacking; no much larger clone is found one base away.

CD8 naive samples were obtained by positive selection for CCR7 among CD45RO-negative cells, yielding a CD45RA+CCR7+ population from which TemRA cells were excluded. The donors were healthy, HIV-negative adults with no recently reported acute infections or vaccinations. All donors were Caucasian adults living in Nashville, Tennessee, USA. After blood collection by leukapheresis, PBMCs were isolated using Ficoll-Histopaque density gradient centrifugation and then cryopreserved in the vapor phase of liquid nitrogen. Purity and quantity of every magnetically sorted T cell population were checked by analytical flow cytometry. From each sorted fraction, genomic DNA was isolated and quantified by UV absorbance on a Nanodrop 2000c. The germline V gene gives CDR1 as LGHNA and CDR2 as YSLEER. V is cut back by 3 bases and J by 4 bases, with 6 bases in the junction unmatched. From the cysteine through the phenylalanine, the CDR3 covers 15 amino acids. The DNA shown is the 45-base CDR3, in frame from base 1.

The sample consisted of naive CD8+ T cells sorted from blood. The intended sense of this specimen's cell subset or site label: CD45RA+CCR7+. The sequence joins TRBV4-3 to TRBJ2-7; 10 bases in the middle match TRBD1. The receptor was derived from a man between 25 and 39 years old in good health. The DNA reads TGCGCCAGCAGCCAGCCGGGACAGGGGTATTACGAGCAGTACTTC. Its amino acids are CASSQPGQGYYEQYF.